This entry describes one TCR beta chain. The data derive from a study of cytomegalovirus exposure and HLA in healthy donors. The PCR employed 60 Vbeta primers together with 13 Jbeta primers. Assay used: immunoSEQ multiplex PCR; TCRdb lists only in-frame clones, some missing. The repertoire consists of around 130,000 clones, with more than 65% occurring once and the leading ten covering roughly 2.5%. Per germline, CDR1 GTSNPN and CDR2 SVGIG (reference sequence). The CDR3 loop spans 13 amino acids. V was pared by 0 bases and J by 6 bases, with 11 bases between. This sequence joins TRBV30 and TRBJ1-2; D might be TRBD1 (5 bases). The sample comprised PBMCs. This receptor was obtained from a man aged 50-60 years in good health and CMV-seronegative. CDR3 nucleotide sequence: TGTGCCTGGAGTGTGTGGCAGGGTAATGGCTACACCTTC. The encoded protein is CAWSVWQGNGYTF.